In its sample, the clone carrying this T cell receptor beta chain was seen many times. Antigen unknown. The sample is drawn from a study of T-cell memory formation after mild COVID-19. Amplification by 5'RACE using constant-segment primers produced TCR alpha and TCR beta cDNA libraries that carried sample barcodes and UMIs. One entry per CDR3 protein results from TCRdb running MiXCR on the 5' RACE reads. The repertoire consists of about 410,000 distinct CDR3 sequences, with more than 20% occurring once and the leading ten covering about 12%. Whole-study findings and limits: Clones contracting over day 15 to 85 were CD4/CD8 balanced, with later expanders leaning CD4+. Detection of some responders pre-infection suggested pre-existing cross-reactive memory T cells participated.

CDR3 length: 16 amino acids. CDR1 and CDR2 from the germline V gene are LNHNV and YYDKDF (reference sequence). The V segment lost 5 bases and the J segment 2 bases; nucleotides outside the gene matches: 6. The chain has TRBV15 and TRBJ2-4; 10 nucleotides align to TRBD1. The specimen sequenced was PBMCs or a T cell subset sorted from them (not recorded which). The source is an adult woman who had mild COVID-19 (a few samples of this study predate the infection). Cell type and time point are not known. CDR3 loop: CATSLRTGGSKNIQYF. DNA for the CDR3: TGTGCCACCAGCCTTCGGACAGGGGGATCCAAAAACATTCAGTACTTC.